This TCR beta chain was identified in a study of shared clonotypes between healthy human individuals. V lost 5 bases to trimming and J lost 6 bases, with 16 bases between them. This CDR3 is 15 amino acids long. Germline values: CDR1 MDHEN, CDR2 SYDVKM. In the sorted-subset replicate PCRs, around 220 ng DNA, 25,000 to 30,000 T cell genomes, was used. The table came from immunoSEQ multiplex PCR; TCRdb's copy has only in-frame clones and leaves some out. Of approximately 2,200,000 clones in the sample, more than 85% were seen once. CD8 cells regarded as naive lacked CD45RO, were positively chosen for CCR7, and omitted terminally differentiated effector memory CD45RA+ cells.

The specimen sequenced was naive CD8+ T cells from PBMCs. The source is a man between 18 and 35 years old in good health. Some clones in this sample may be carry-over from other donors' samples. The chain recombines TRBV28 with TRBJ1-4; D is perhaps TRBD1 (6 bases). The CDR3 reads CASSPEWGHDEKLFF. DNA for the CDR3: TGTGCCAGCAGTCCGGAATGGGGGCATGATGAAAAACTGTTTTTT.